The 7 T cell receptor beta chains reported below all come from one sample, sequenced in a study of blood T cell repertoires in COVID-19. Method: immunoSEQ multiplex PCR; TCRdb's copy keeps in-frame clones and lacks some. The data contain approximately 65,000 clones, under 80% of them seen just once; the ten biggest clones take up 51%. Specimen: PBMCs or T cells enriched from blood (not recorded which). Receptors originate from a woman aged 60-75 years who had been exposed to COVID-19.

V is TRBV19 and J is TRBJ1-1, with 7 bases identical to TRBD1. The CDR3 has 14 amino acids. The germline V gene has CDR1 LNHDA and CDR2 SQIVND (reference sequence). V was pared by 5 bases and J by 3 bases, with 6 bases of the junction left unmatched. The CDR3 nucleotides are TGTGCCAGTAGTCCGGCAGGGGGGCACACTGAAGCTTTCTTT. Amino acid sequence: CASSPAGGHTEAFF.

This chain uses TRBV2 with TRBJ1-5; TRBD1 matches at 11 bases. V gave up 6 bases and J gave up 4 bases; unmatched junction bases: 5. The CDR3 length is 15 residues. In germline, CDR1 is SNHLY, CDR2 FYNNEI. The CDR3 region has the DNA TGTGCCAGCAGGGACCGGGACAGGGGGAATCAGCCCCAGCATTTT. This sequence encodes CASRDRDRGNQPQHF.

As concerns this clone: Other DNA sequences of this sample code for an identical CDR3. V and J are TRBV5-4 and TRBJ1-1; D gene ambiguous. V lost 1 base and J 1 base, leaving 8 bases between the germline ends. This CDR3 has 14 residues. From germline, CDR1 is SGHNT and CDR2 YYREEE (reference sequence). Here the CDR3 DNA reads TGTGCCAGCAGCTTGCCGGGGAGGAACACTGAAGCTTTCTTT. Translation: CASSLPGRNTEAFF.

The count of this clone is one. This rearrangement joins TRBV28 to TRBJ2-7; TRBD2 matches at 13 bases. The V gene's germline CDR1 is MDHEN and CDR2 SYDVKM. V lost 5 bases, J lost 4 bases, and 23 bases stayed unmatched. The CDR3 spans 21 residues. CDR3 residues: CASSLPIGLAGEPGSGYEQYF. The CDR3 DNA is TGTGCCAGCAGTCTACCGATAGGACTAGCGGGAGAACCTGGCTCTGGATACGAGCAGTACTTC.

V usage is TRBV28 and J usage is TRBJ1-2, with 11 bases matching TRBD1. Germline-derived CDR1 and CDR2 are MDHEN and SYDVKM. This CDR3 is built from 16 residues. V was pared by 5 bases and J by 4 bases, with 9 bases of the junction left unmatched. In DNA form, the CDR3 reads TGTGCCAGCAGTGCCTCCGGGACAGGGGGTAGCTATGGCTACACCTTC. Residues: CASSASGTGGSYGYTF.

This clone came up once. This chain links TRBV7-2 with TRBJ1-5, with TRBD1 matching over 7 bases. The CDR3 covers 15 residues. Germline trimming cut 0 bases from V and 6 bases from J; bases unmatched to any gene: 5. Germline V CDR1 and CDR2: SGHTA, FQGNSA. CDR3 sequence: CASSLADRVGQPQHF. The CDR3 DNA is TGTGCCAGCAGCTTAGCAGACAGGGTAGGTCAGCCCCAGCATTTT.

V is TRBV5-6 and J is TRBJ1-1, with 7 nucleotides matching TRBD1. There are 13 residues in the CDR3. Germline loops: CDR1 SGHDT, CDR2 YYEEEE. J lost 8 bases, V lost 0 bases, and 4 bases had no gene match. CDR3: CASSLATGEEAFF. CDR3 nucleotides: TGTGCCAGCAGCTTGGCTACAGGGGAAGAAGCTTTCTTT.